Listed below are T cell receptor beta chains from one sample, sequenced in a study of shared clonotypes between healthy human individuals. Sequenced by immunoSEQ multiplex PCR; TCRdb stores in-frame clones only, minus some. The table records 2 million to 2.5 million clones, 85% to 95% of them present only once. Sequencing was done on a sample of naive CD8+ T cells sorted from blood. These receptors all come from a man aged 18 to 35 in good health. CDR3s include the opening cysteine and the closing phenylalanine or tryptophan. D genes are given only for firm matches. Rows may omit the clone size; those that give it use once, few, many or a size class.

TRBD1 TRBJ2-7 NA 14 TRBV6-5 CASSPGQGGREQYF TGTGCCAGCAGCCCGGGACAGGGGGGTCGCGAGCAGTACTTC
NA TRBJ2-7 once 14 TRBV19 CASSIDLEDYEQYF TGTGCCAGTAGTATAGATTTGGAGGACTACGAGCAGTACTTC
NA TRBJ1-1 NA 19 TRBV21-1 CASSKNGGETGKFRPEAFF TGTGCCAGCAGCAAAAATGGGGGTGAGACAGGCAAATTCAGACCTGAAGCTTTCTTT
TRBD2 TRBJ2-7 once 18 TRBV13 CASSPRAGVSGRPYEQYF TGTGCCAGCAGCCCCCGAGCCGGGGTAAGCGGGAGGCCCTACGAGCAGTACTTC
NA TRBJ2-7 NA 13 TRBV28 CASSPSRVYEQYF TGTGCCAGCAGTCCCAGCAGGGTCTACGAGCAGTACTTC
NA TRBJ2-5 once 14 TRBV27 CASSLWGNQETQYF TGTGCCAGCAGTTTATGGGGGAACCAAGAGACCCAGTACTTC
NA TRBJ1-2 NA 18 TRBV5-1 CASSFGGVGRADFYGYTF TGCGCCAGCAGCTTCGGAGGGGTCGGCAGGGCGGATTTCTATGGCTACACCTTC
NA TRBJ1-6 NA 16 TRBV11-2 CASSLGAGVGDSPLHF TGTGCCAGCAGCTTAGGGGCCGGGGTTGGGGATTCACCCCTCCACTTT
NA TRBJ1-5 once 15 TRBV4-3 CASSQDEGRNQPQHF TGCGCCAGCAGCCAAGATGAGGGACGCAATCAGCCCCAGCATTTT
NA TRBJ2-1 NA 13 TRBV4-3 CASSQDPGNEQFF TGCGCCAGCAGCCAAGATCCGGGCAATGAGCAGTTCTTC
NA TRBJ2-7 NA 13 TRBV28 CASSLGGPYEQYF TGTGCCAGCAGCCTAGGGGGGCCCTACGAGCAGTACTTC
NA TRBJ1-3 once 15 TRBV5-5 CASSLERRPGNTIYF TGTGCCAGCAGCTTGGAAAGGAGACCTGGAAACACCATATATTTT
NA TRBJ2-1 NA 11 TRBV10-2 CASLIGLEQFF TGCGCCAGCCTAATTGGACTTGAGCAGTTCTTC
TRBD1 TRBJ2-7 NA 15 TRBV5-4 CASSWEGQGASEQYF TGTGCCAGCAGCTGGGAGGGACAGGGGGCGTCCGAGCAGTACTTC
TRBD1 TRBJ2-1 NA 15 TRBV10-2 CASNPDRGRVNEQFF TGCGCCAGCAACCCGGACAGGGGGAGAGTCAATGAGCAGTTCTTC
NA TRBJ2-7 NA 13 TRBV19 CARNRDKNYEQYF TGTGCCAGGAACCGGGACAAAAACTACGAGCAGTACTTC
NA TRBJ2-7 NA 15 TRBV4-1 CASSKSTASGFEQYF TGCGCCAGCAGCAAATCGACAGCCTCGGGTTTCGAGCAGTACTTC
NA TRBJ2-7 once 13 TRBV6-5 CASSYDPEGEQYF TGTGCCAGCAGTTACGATCCAGAAGGGGAGCAGTACTTC
NA TRBJ2-7 NA 15 TRBV7-9 CASSPSGSWAYEQYF TGTGCCAGCAGCCCGAGCGGATCCTGGGCTTACGAGCAGTACTTC
NA TRBJ2-2 NA 14 TRBV10-3 CAISESWGTGELFF TGTGCCATCAGTGAGTCTTGGGGCACCGGGGAGCTGTTTTTT
NA TRBJ1-4 NA 17 TRBV11-2 CASRPLRSRATNEKLFF TGTGCCAGCAGGCCCCTTCGATCCCGGGCAACTAATGAAAAACTGTTTTTT
NA TRBJ1-6 NA 13 TRBV9 CASSPTPDSPLHF TGTGCCAGCAGCCCGACGCCGGATTCACCCCTCCACTTT
NA TRBJ1-1 NA 13 TRBV5-4 CASSFWGGTEAFF TGTGCCAGCAGCTTCTGGGGCGGCACTGAAGCTTTCTTT
NA TRBJ2-5 NA 13 TRBV11-1 CASSFPGQETQYF TGTGCCAGCAGCTTTCCAGGACAAGAGACCCAGTACTTC
TRBD2 TRBJ2-7 NA 15 TRBV2 CASKTSGSPSYEQYF TGTGCCAGCAAAACTAGCGGGAGCCCATCCTACGAGCAGTACTTC
TRBD1 TRBJ1-2 NA 18 TRBV6-1 CASSDSGGDRGFEYGYTF TGTGCCAGCAGTGACAGCGGGGGGGACAGGGGTTTTGAATATGGCTACACCTTC
NA TRBJ1-2 NA 14 TRBV5-6 CASSLSGGGEGYTF TGTGCCAGCAGCTTGTCGGGAGGAGGGGAAGGCTACACCTTC
NA TRBJ1-5 NA 14 TRBV2 CASSEGLGNQPQHF TGTGCCAGCAGTGAAGGGTTGGGCAATCAGCCCCAGCATTTT
NA TRBJ1-6 NA 17 TRBV7-9 CASSLEEGVGFNSPLHF TGTGCCAGCAGCTTAGAAGAGGGTGTGGGATTTAATTCACCCCTCCACTTT
TRBD1 TRBJ2-1 NA 15 TRBV4-1 CASSVKTGFYNEQFF TGCGCCAGCAGCGTAAAGACAGGGTTCTACAATGAGCAGTTCTTC
NA TRBJ2-3 NA 14 TRBV6-1 CASSEPDWTDTQYF TGTGCCAGCAGTGAACCTGACTGGACAGATACGCAGTATTTT
TRBD1 TRBJ2-7 NA 14 TRBV25-1 CASSVQGPAYEQYF TGTGCCAGCAGTGTACAGGGGCCGGCCTACGAGCAGTACTTC
NA TRBJ1-2 NA 13 TRBV6-5 CASIRDPLGGYTF TGTGCCAGCATTCGAGACCCTCTTGGAGGCTACACCTTC
TRBD2 TRBJ2-1 NA 16 TRBV4-1 CASSQTRTSGVDEQFF TGCGCCAGCAGCCAAACCCGGACTAGCGGGGTAGATGAGCAGTTCTTC
TRBD2 TRBJ2-1 NA 18 TRBV4-3 CASSQRLRASGTNNEQFF TGCGCCAGCAGCCAACGACTTCGGGCTAGCGGGACTAACAATGAGCAGTTCTTC
NA TRBJ2-2 NA 10 TRBV2 CASRGWELFF TGTGCCAGCAGGGGTTGGGAGCTGTTTTTT
NA TRBJ2-5 NA 13 TRBV7-9 CASSPRDQETQYF TGTGCCAGCAGCCCAAGGGACCAGGAGACCCAGTACTTC
NA TRBJ2-7 NA 12 TRBV5-6 CASSRDIYEQYF TGTGCCAGCAGCCGGGACATCTACGAGCAGTACTTC
TRBD1 TRBJ2-1 NA 17 TRBV13 CASSLGEGTGGLNEQFF TGTGCCAGCAGCTTAGGCGAAGGGACAGGGGGATTGAATGAGCAGTTCTTC
TRBD2 TRBJ2-1 NA 15 TRBV7-9 CASSETLVGRDEQFF TGTGCCAGCAGCGAGACGCTAGTGGGGAGGGATGAGCAGTTCTTC
TRBD1 TRBJ2-1 NA 14 TRBV2 CASRDWTGGDEQFF TGTGCCAGCAGAGACTGGACAGGGGGCGATGAGCAGTTCTTC
NA TRBJ1-2 NA 11 TRBV6-1 CAAPDNYGYTF TGTGCCGCCCCCGATAACTATGGCTACACCTTC
NA TRBJ1-1 NA 12 TRBV30 CAWGDLNTEAFF TGTGCCTGGGGGGACCTAAACACTGAAGCTTTCTTT
NA TRBJ2-7 NA 13 TRBV4-1 CASSTQNGFEQYF TGCGCCAGCAGCACCCAAAACGGTTTCGAGCAGTACTTC
NA TRBJ2-7 NA 12 TRBV10-3 CAIMNPTGVQYF TGTGCCATCATGAACCCAACCGGGGTGCAGTACTTC
NA TRBJ2-5 NA 12 TRBV5-4 CASSPGPETQYF TGTGCCAGCAGCCCGGGACCAGAGACCCAGTACTTC
TRBD1 TRBJ1-2 NA 14 TRBV4-1 CASSPGTGDLGYTF TGCGCCAGCAGCCCAGGGACAGGGGATTTGGGCTACACCTTC
NA TRBJ2-7 NA 17 TRBV4-3 CASSQDLGAALVAEQYF TGCGCCAGCAGCCAAGATTTGGGGGCAGCTCTCGTCGCGGAGCAGTACTTC
NA TRBJ2-1 NA 14 TRBV29-1 CSVGTARIYNEQFF TGCAGCGTCGGGACCGCGCGGATCTACAATGAGCAGTTCTTC
NA TRBJ2-7 NA 12 TRBV21-1 CASSKTASEQYF TGTGCCAGCAGCAAAACAGCGAGCGAGCAGTACTTC